The 25 T cell receptor beta chains below come from one sample, sequenced in a study of post-analysis software for immune sequencing data. Study-level findings and limits: In patients, TRBV5-6, TRBV5-1 and TRBV20-1 belonged to five TRBV segments found more frequently than in controls.

Their specific antigens are unknown. Every TCR beta cDNA library bore unique molecular identifiers. Each CDR3 protein gets one entry after TCRdb re-called the PCR reads with MiXCR. This sample has approximately 570,000 distinct CDR3 sequences; roughly 40% occur once, and the top ten carry about 1.8%. Sequenced material: blood. These TCRs come from a girl aged 10 to 17 with multiple sclerosis.

The chain carries TRBV12-5 and TRBJ2-5; TRBD1 agrees at 7 bases. The assigned J gene may be wrong: the sequence end matches TRBJ2-7 better. The CDR3 is 14 residues long. Germline values: CDR1 LGHNT, CDR2 FRNRAP. The CDR3 loop is CASGLGDRPYEQYF. DNA of the CDR3: TGTGCTAGTGGTTTGGGGGACAGACCCTACGAGCAGTACTTC.

The chain recombines TRBV9 with TRBJ2-5, with D uncertain. There are 16 residues in the CDR3. CDR1 and CDR2 from the germline V gene are SGDLS and YYNGEE. The V gene lost 0 bases and the J gene lost 1 base, with 13 bases spanning the gap. The chain's CDR3 is CASSVGSGSSQETQYF. The CDR3 DNA reads as TGTGCCAGCAGCGTAGGATCAGGTAGTTCCCAAGAGACCCAGTACTTC.

This clonotype turned up a few times. One end of the junction varies from germline; a read error may be responsible. This chain links TRBV7-8 with TRBJ2-7; D might be TRBD2 (6 bases). From germline, CDR1 is SGHVS and CDR2 FQNEAQ. The CDR3 is 13 amino acids. The CDR3 loop is CASSVAAMGEQYF. CDR3 in DNA: TGTGCCAGCAGCGTAGCGGCCATGGGCGAGCAGTACTTC.

This clonotype was seen once. The gene calls are TRBV6-5 and TRBJ1-1; no clear D. The ends were cut back, 4 bases at V and 1 base at J, with 13 bases in the middle. Germline V lookup: CDR1 MNHEY, CDR2 SVGAGI. The CDR3 consists of 15 residues. The CDR3 DNA reads as TGTGCCAGCAGTTCGGGCCCAGGAGAGAACACTGAAGCTTTCTTT. The encoded protein is CASSSGPGENTEAFF.

This clonotype was seen a handful of times. The chain joins TRBV3-1 to TRBJ2-3, with D perhaps assigned TRBD1 or TRBD2 (6 bases each). Per the germline V gene, CDR1 is LGHDT and CDR2 is YNNKEL (reference sequence). Trimming cost V 1 base and J 5 bases, with 16 bases left between them. The CDR3 extends over 16 amino acids. CDR3 in amino acids: CASSQAGAGLLDTQYF. For the CDR3, the DNA is TGTGCCAGCAGCCAAGCGGGGGCTGGATTATTAGATACGCAGTATTTT.

Only a few counts were recorded for this clonotype. The genes are TRBV13 and TRBJ2-7, with D unresolved. V was trimmed by 5 bases and J by 0 bases, leaving 5 bases between them. The CDR3 runs to 12 residues. The germline CDR1 and CDR2 sequences are PRHDT and FYEKMQ (reference sequence). The CDR3 sequence: CASSDSSYEQYF. CDR3 DNA: TGTGCCAGCAGCGATAGCTCCTACGAGCAGTACTTC.

The V call is TRBV29-1, the J call TRBJ2-5; D call uncertain. The DNA matches TRBJ2-7 better at its end, which makes the J call doubtful. Germline V gene lookup returns CDR1 SQVTM and CDR2 ANQGSEA. The CDR3 sequence is 12 residues long. The CDR3, as DNA: TGCAGCGTTATGGGTGATCCCTACGAGCAGTACTTC. This gives the protein CSVMGDPYEQYF.

A word on this clonotype: An end of the junction differs from the germline gene, which may be a read error. This sequence joins TRBV7-9 and TRBJ2-6; D may be TRBD2 (5 bases). The CDR3 is made up of 17 amino acids. Germline V gives CDR1 SEHNR, CDR2 FQNEAQ (reference sequence). The DNA for the CDR3 is TGTGCCAGCAGCTTAGACCTCGGGGTCTCTGGGACCAACGTCCTGACTTTC. Its translation is CASSLDLGVSGTNVLTF.

The V gene is TRBV27, the J gene TRBJ2-1; TRBD1 is a possible D gene (6 bases). Germline V gene lookup returns CDR1 MNHEY and CDR2 SMNVEV (reference sequence). CDR3 length: 13 amino acids. The germline V and J ends were trimmed by 5 bases and 7 bases, with 12 bases remaining between them. CDR3 DNA sequence: TGTGCCAGCAGTCCAAATACAGGGAATGAGCAGTTCTTC. It specifies CASSPNTGNEQFF.

This sequence joins TRBV2 and TRBJ2-1; D is undetermined. Trimming removed 10 bases from V and 5 bases from J, with 9 bases in between. The CDR3 runs to 11 residues. CDR1 and CDR2 from the germline V gene are SNHLY and FYNNEI. The CDR3 region has the DNA TGTGCCACCACCAACCACAATGAGCAGTTCTTC. It encodes CATTNHNEQFF.

The chain has TRBV5-5 and TRBJ2-1, with 10 bases lining up with TRBD1. This CDR3 contains 18 residues. The V gene end was trimmed by 1 base and the J gene end by 10 bases; junction bases not matched to a gene: 17. The germline gives CDR1 SGHKS, CDR2 YYEKEE (reference sequence). CDR3 in DNA: TGTGCCAGCAGCTTGTCTGATGGGACAGGGGACCGTCTTTACGAGCAGTTCTTC. Protein sequence: CASSLSDGTGDRLYEQFF.

The rearrangement links TRBV6-6 to TRBJ1-1; 7 positions agree with TRBD1. CDR1 and CDR2 (germline): MNHNY, SVGAGI (reference sequence). The CDR3 loop spans 15 amino acids. With 4 bases clipped from V and 2 bases from J, the junction kept 7 bases outside the gene matches. In nucleotides, the CDR3 is TGTGCCAGCAGTTTCATATACAGGGGAAACACTGAAGCTTTCTTT. It encodes CASSFIYRGNTEAFF.

The V gene is TRBV7-2, the J gene TRBJ2-4; TRBD2 matches at 7 bases. Trimming cost V 7 bases and J 0 bases; bases outside gene matches: 3. This CDR3 has 14 amino acids. The V gene's germline CDR1 is SGHTA and CDR2 FQGNSA. The CDR3: CASTGGGAKNIQYF. In nucleotides, the CDR3 is TGTGCCAGCACTGGGGGGGGAGCCAAAAACATTCAGTACTTC.

The chain employs TRBV6-1 and TRBJ2-5, with TRBD2 identical over 10 bases. Matching the DNA end better, TRBJ2-7 makes the J call doubtful. This CDR3 is built from 13 residues. Per the germline V gene, CDR1 is MNHNS and CDR2 is SASEGT. The CDR3 DNA sequence: TGTGCCAGCACGGCTAGCGGGGGCTACGAGCAGTACTTC. Translating it yields CASTASGGYEQYF.

This rearrangement joins TRBV5-1 to TRBJ1-2, with D unresolved. The V end was cut by 1 base, the J end by 0 bases, with 13 bases between. The CDR3 sequence is 16 residues long. The V gene's germline CDR1 is SGHRS and CDR2 YFSETQ. For the CDR3, the DNA is TGCGCCAGCAGCTTGACGAGAGGGCGGACTAACTATGGCTACACCTTC. It translates to CASSLTRGRTNYGYTF.

This clonotype turned up a few times. The V call is TRBV20-1, the J call TRBJ2-1, with D unresolved. The CDR3 covers 9 residues. Germline V gene lookup returns CDR1 DFQATT and CDR2 SNEGSKA (reference sequence). Trimming pared 3 bases from V and 8 bases from J, leaving 2 bases between. As DNA, the CDR3 is TGCAGTGCTAGCCATGAGCAGTTCTTC. Its translation: CSASHEQFF.

This sequence joins TRBV5-1 and TRBJ2-6, with 7 bases fitting TRBD1. Looked up from germline, CDR1 is SGHRS and CDR2 is YFSETQ. Trimming removed 1 base from V and 5 bases from J; junction bases left unmatched: 6. CDR3 length: 16 amino acids. CDR3 bases: TGCGCCAGCAGCTTGTTTACGGACAGGAGGGCCAACGTCCTGACTTTC. This sequence encodes CASSLFTDRRANVLTF. The complete variable domain, with remaining parts taken from reference TRBV5-1 and TRBJ2-6, reads KAGVTQTPRYLIKTRGQQVTLSCSPISGHRSVSWYQQTPGQGLQFLFEYFSETQRNKGNFPGRFSGRQFSNSRSEMNVSTLELGDSALYLCASSLFTDRRANVLTFGAGSRLTVL.

The CDR3 DNA sequence: TGTGCCAGCAGCGTATACTCGAGCGGGGGGGCAGATACGCAGTATTTT. Its translation: CASSVYSSGGADTQYF. The V gene is TRBV9, the J gene TRBJ2-3, with 10 bases fitting TRBD2. Germline assignment: CDR1 SGDLS and CDR2 YYNGEE. With V trimmed by 1 base and J by 4 bases, 6 bases remained unmatched. CDR3 length: 16 residues.

This clonotype was observed a few times. The chain recombines TRBV12-3 or TRBV12-4 with TRBJ1-2; unclear D gene. Between the trimmed V and J ends, which lost 6 bases and 6 bases, there was a span of 14 bases. The CDR3 consists of 13 residues. Here the CDR3 DNA reads TGTGCCAGCAGCACCACGGGGAAAGATGGCTACACCTTC. It is translated as CASSTTGKDGYTF.

The V gene is TRBV7-9, the J gene TRBJ2-1; a possible D gene is TRBD2 (6 bases). Germline CDR1 and CDR2: SEHNR and FQNEAQ (reference sequence). V lost 4 bases to trimming and J lost 10 bases, with 20 bases between them. This CDR3 region has 15 residues. CDR3 sequence reads: CASSSRLVRGVEQFF. The CDR3 DNA reads TGTGCCAGCAGCTCTAGACTAGTTAGAGGGGTGGAGCAGTTCTTC. The variable domain in full, with the rest retrieved from reference TRBV7-9 and TRBJ2-1, is DTGVSQNPRHKITKRGQNVTFRCDPISEHNRLYWYRQTLGQGPEFLTYFQNEAQLEKSRLLSDRFSAERPKGSFSTLEIQRTEQGDSAMYLCASSSRLVRGVEQFFGPGTRLTVL.

J is TRBJ2-3 and V is TRBV7-7; TRBD1 is a possible D gene (6 bases). V lost 5 bases, J lost 4 bases, and 13 bases lay in between. Per germline, CDR1 SSHAT and CDR2 FNYEAQ (reference sequence). CDR3 length: 14 amino acids. CDR3 sequence reads: CASSLQTGSDTQYF. CDR3 DNA: TGTGCCAGCAGCCTTCAGACAGGTTCAGATACGCAGTATTTT. Variable domain in full (rest from reference TRBV7-7 and TRBJ2-3): GAGVSQSPRYKVTKRGQDVTLRCDPISSHATLYWYQQALGQGPEFLTYFNYEAQPDKSGLPSDRFSAERPEGSISTLTIQRTEQRDSAMYRCASSLQTGSDTQYFGPGTRLTVL.

The chain has TRBV2 and TRBJ2-7; D perhaps matches TRBD1 (6 bases). CDR1 SNHLY and CDR2 FYNNEI come from the germline V gene. Trimming pared 2 bases from V and 0 bases from J, leaving 17 bases between. CDR3 size: 17 residues. CDR3 amino acids: CASSESPGDWSSYEQYF. The CDR3 nucleotides are TGTGCCAGCAGTGAATCCCCAGGGGATTGGTCCTCCTACGAGCAGTACTTC.

V and J are TRBV7-9 and TRBJ2-1; D is possibly TRBD2 (6 bases). This CDR3 has 16 residues. Germline values: CDR1 SEHNR, CDR2 FQNEAQ (reference sequence). Trimming cost V 2 bases and J 1 base, with 12 bases left between them. The CDR3 DNA reads TGTGCCAGCAGCTTATGGCAGGGAGGATCCTACAATGAGCAGTTCTTC. This codes for CASSLWQGGSYNEQFF.

J is TRBJ2-4 and V is TRBV29-1, with 9 bases identical to TRBD2. The DNA end favors TRBJ2-7, so the J call may be wrong. The CDR3 spans 17 residues. The V gene's germline CDR1 is SQVTM and CDR2 ANQGSEA. CDR3 DNA sequence: TGCAGCGTTGAAGGGAAGGATGCGGGAGGGGGGCGAAGCGAGCAGTACTTC. Translated, it gives CSVEGKDAGGGRSEQYF.

The chain is built from TRBV3-1 and TRBJ1-1, with D perhaps TRBD1 (5 bases). Germline lookup yields CDR1 LGHDT and CDR2 YNNKEL (reference sequence). The CDR3 is made up of 14 amino acids. V shed 3 bases and J shed 8 bases, with 16 bases lying between them. The CDR3 is CASSHEGALGEAFF. The CDR3, as DNA: TGTGCCAGCAGCCACGAAGGGGCGTTGGGCGAAGCTTTCTTT.